This entry lists 22 T cell receptor beta chains sequenced from one sample in a study of T cells after posttransplantation cyclophosphamide. Methotrexate plus calcineurin inhibitor accompanied controls' myeloablative marrow transplants; sampling was 1 year later. TCRdb keeps only in-frame clones here, not all; method: immunoSEQ multiplex PCR. The sample holds about 9,800 clones, roughly 90% seen once. This specimen was PBMCs, taken 430 to 450 days after allogeneic stem cell transplant with calcineurin inhibitor and methotrexate. All receptors derive from a male patient between 45 and 59 years old who received an allogeneic stem cell transplant from an unrelated donor, was CMV-positive, and had chronic GVHD only. Some T cells may be graft donor cells.

This clone was recorded once. J is TRBJ2-5 and V is TRBV9, with D tentatively TRBD2 (6 bases). The J call may not be correct, given that the DNA end is closer to TRBJ2-7. Germline V gene sequence: CDR1 SGDLS, CDR2 YYNGEE. The CDR3 totals 13 residues. The CDR3 DNA reads as TGTGCCAGCAGCGTAGTGGGAGGCTACGAGCAGTACTTC. Amino acid sequence: CASSVVGGYEQYF.

This clone was counted once. The chain carries TRBV7-2 and TRBJ2-3; D not certain. Per the germline V gene, CDR1 is SGHTA and CDR2 is FQGNSA. The V end lost 7 bases, the J end lost 2 bases, and 4 bases lay between the germline ends. This CDR3 is built from 11 residues. CDR3 in DNA: TGTGCCAGCACCCTCACAGATACGCAGTATTTT. Its translation: CASTLTDTQYF.

The V call is TRBV4-1, the J call TRBJ2-7; the D gene is possibly TRBD2 (6 bases). V gave up 0 bases and J gave up 5 bases, with 11 bases separating them. Germline V gene sequence: CDR1 MGHRA, CDR2 YSYEKL. This CDR3 region has 14 residues. Here the CDR3 DNA reads TGCGCCAGCAGCCAAGATCGTCGCGGGGACGAGCAGTACTTC. Its protein is CASSQDRRGDEQYF.

The V and J genes are TRBV5-4 and TRBJ2-1; 15 positions match TRBD2. J gave up 7 bases and V 4 bases, and 3 bases lay outside the gene matches. This CDR3 spans 15 amino acids. Germline V lookup: CDR1 SGHNT, CDR2 YYREEE (reference sequence). The CDR3 DNA reads TGTGCCAGCAGCGTCGGACTAGCGGGGGGGAATGAGCAGTTCTTC. Translating gives CASSVGLAGGNEQFF.

The CDR3 nucleotides are TGTGCCAGCAGATACCGGGACAGGGGGATCAACGGGTACGAGCAGTACTTC. Translated, it gives CASRYRDRGINGYEQYF. This chain connects TRBV5-6 to TRBJ2-7; 11 bases agree with TRBD1. The CDR3 covers 17 residues. V gave up 5 bases and J gave up 4 bases; unmatched junction bases: 14. The germline gives CDR1 SGHDT, CDR2 YYEEEE.

The chain links TRBV6-1 to TRBJ2-3; the D is unclear. Deletions cut 2 bases from V and 3 bases from J, with 12 bases between. CDR3 length equals 15 residues. Looked up from germline, CDR1 is MNHNS and CDR2 is SASEGT. The CDR3 DNA follows: TGTGCCAGCAGTGAATCGGTCTTTGTGACAGATACGCAGTATTTT. This sequence encodes CASSESVFVTDTQYF.

V gene TRBV19 combines with J gene TRBJ1-5; TRBD1 aligns across 7 bases. The CDR3 is made up of 13 amino acids. V lost 6 bases and J lost 6; bases outside the gene matches: 5. CDR1 and CDR2 from the germline V gene are LNHDA and SQIVND (reference sequence). In DNA, the CDR3 is TGTGCCAGTAGGACAGGGATGGCTCAGCCCCAGCATTTT. Translated, it gives CASRTGMAQPQHF.

The rearrangement joins TRBV28 to TRBJ2-1; 8 bases align to TRBD2. Germline V gene sequence: CDR1 MDHEN, CDR2 SYDVKM. J was trimmed by 7 bases and V by 1 base; bases with no gene match: 12. The CDR3 sequence is 17 residues long. CDR3 sequence: CASSLFRVAGIGNEQFF. DNA of the CDR3: TGTGCCAGCAGTTTATTCCGGGTAGCGGGGATTGGTAATGAGCAGTTCTTC.

This chain joins TRBV11-3 and TRBJ2-2; 7 bases match TRBD1. The CDR3 contains 17 residues. The V and J ends lost 5 bases and 2 bases, in that order; junction bases with no gene match: 11. Per the germline V gene, CDR1 is SGHNT and CDR2 is YENEEA. DNA of the CDR3: TGTGCCAGCAGCCCCGTGTATGGGGACAGAAACACCGGGGAGCTGTTTTTT. It translates to CASSPVYGDRNTGELFF. The full variable domain, in which reference TRBV11-3 and TRBJ2-2 provide the parts outside the CDR3, is EAGVVQSPRYKIIEKKQPVAFWCNPISGHNTLYWYLQNLGQGPELLIRYENEEAVDDSQLPKDRFSAERLKGVDSTLKIQPAELGDSAVYLCASSPVYGDRNTGELFFGEGSRLTVL.

This clone was recorded only once. J is TRBJ2-1 and V is TRBV4-1; TRBD2 agrees at 7 bases. V lost 1 base, J lost 7 bases, and 7 bases stayed unmatched. The CDR3 spans 15 residues. Per the germline V gene, CDR1 is MGHRA and CDR2 is YSYEKL. The CDR3 region is CASSQGDRGLNEQFF. The CDR3 region has the DNA TGCGCCAGCAGCCAAGGGGACCGGGGACTAAATGAGCAGTTCTTC.

The rearrangement links TRBV19 to TRBJ2-5; 15 bases align to TRBD2. CDR1 and CDR2 (germline): LNHDA, SQIVND (reference sequence). V trimming: 3 bases; J trimming: 0 bases; junction bases outside the gene matches: 5. The CDR3 consists of 18 residues. The CDR3 DNA is TGTGCCAGTAGTATGGGACTAGCGGGAGGAGGGGACCAAGAGACCCAGTACTTC. Translated: CASSMGLAGGGDQETQYF.

This clone was observed a single time. V usage is TRBV10-2 and J usage is TRBJ2-7; tentative D call: TRBD2 (5 bases). Trimming took off 5 bases at V and 1 base at J, with 9 bases between the two ends. CDR3 length: 13 amino acids. Germline lookup yields CDR1 WSHSY and CDR2 SAAADI. The DNA of the CDR3 is TGCGCCAGCAGTCTCGGGGATTCCTACGAGCAGTACTTC. It specifies CASSLGDSYEQYF.

This clone has just one count. V and J are TRBV5-1 and TRBJ2-5, with D possibly TRBD2 on 6 matching bases. V lost 0 bases and J lost 9, with 18 bases in between. The CDR3 is 15 residues long. Germline V gene lookup returns CDR1 SGHRS and CDR2 YFSETQ. This CDR3 reads CASSLAGGSSEAQYF. CDR3 bases: TGCGCCAGCAGCTTGGCCGGAGGGAGTTCGGAGGCCCAGTACTTC.

This clone appeared once. This chain connects TRBV7-9 to TRBJ2-1, with 10 positions matching TRBD2. This CDR3 is 19 amino acids long. Germline lookup yields CDR1 SEHNR and CDR2 FQNEAQ (reference sequence). After removal of 0 bases from V and 6 bases from J, the junction contained 14 bases not matched to a gene. This CDR3 is CASSLAGTPILAGANEQFF. The CDR3 coding sequence is TGTGCCAGCAGCTTAGCTGGGACACCTATTCTAGCGGGAGCCAATGAGCAGTTCTTC.

The rearrangement uses TRBV15 and TRBJ1-2; D is unclear. The germline V gene has CDR1 LNHNV and CDR2 YYDKDF (reference sequence). The CDR3 has 14 residues. V lost 0 bases to trimming and J lost 0 bases, with 5 bases between them. The CDR3 reads CATSRDGTNYGYTF. The CDR3 coding sequence is TGTGCCACCAGCAGAGACGGTACTAACTATGGCTACACCTTC.

The J gene is TRBJ1-2, the V gene TRBV27; D might be TRBD1 (5 bases). The ends were cut back, 5 bases at V and 6 bases at J, with 16 bases in the middle. Germline values: CDR1 MNHEY, CDR2 SMNVEV (reference sequence). The CDR3 sequence is 14 residues long. The CDR3 here is CASSPLGRVNGYTF. CDR3 DNA sequence: TGTGCCAGCAGTCCCCTGGGCAGGGTTAATGGCTACACCTTC.

This chain joins TRBV7-4 and TRBJ1-5, with TRBD1 as a possible D gene (5 bases). The CDR3 loop spans 18 amino acids. Germline values: CDR1 SGHVT, CDR2 SQSDAQ. Trimming shortened V by 1 base and J by 0 bases, and 16 bases separated the two germline ends. CDR3 nucleotides: TGTGCCAGCAGCTTAGGACGTTCCGAGACAGATAGCAATCAGCCCCAGCATTTT. Protein: CASSLGRSETDSNQPQHF.

The gene calls are TRBV29-1 and TRBJ2-3, with 10 bases matching TRBD1. The CDR3 contains 17 residues. V trimming: 3 bases; J trimming: 0 bases; junction bases outside the gene matches: 9. The germline V gene encodes CDR1 SQVTM and CDR2 ANQGSEA. CDR3 DNA sequence: TGCAGCGTTGACCTTGGACAGGGGGTAGTTAGCACAGATACGCAGTATTTT. This sequence encodes CSVDLGQGVVSTDTQYF.

The J gene is TRBJ2-5, the V gene TRBV4-2, with 10 bases fitting TRBD1. This CDR3 comprises 17 residues. Germline assignment: CDR1 LGHNA and CDR2 YNFKEQ. With V trimmed by 4 bases and J by 3 bases, 11 bases remained unmatched. DNA of the CDR3: TGTGCCAGCAGCCCCCGGGACAGGGGTTCCGAGGAAGAGACCCAGTACTTC. Its protein product is CASSPRDRGSEEETQYF.

For the CDR3, the DNA is TGTGCCAGCAGTGAACTGGGAGTGTACACAGATACGCAGTATTTT. It is translated as CASSELGVYTDTQYF. The chain uses TRBV2 and TRBJ2-3; D might be TRBD2 (5 bases). CDR1 is SNHLY, CDR2 FYNNEI, per germline. This CDR3 has 15 amino acids. Trimming removed 2 bases at V and 2 bases at J, with 11 bases between. The complete variable domain, with remaining parts taken from reference TRBV2 and TRBJ2-3, reads EPEVTQTPSHQVTQMGQEVILRCVPISNHLYFYWYRQILGQKVEFLVSFYNNEISEKSEIFDDQFSVERPDGSNFTLKIRSTKLEDSAMYFCASSELGVYTDTQYFGPGTRLTVL.

V and J are TRBV10-1 and TRBJ2-7; D is unresolved. Germline V gene sequence: CDR1 WNHNN, CDR2 SYGVQD (reference sequence). The V and J ends lost 7 bases and 2 bases respectively, with 18 bases between them. The CDR3 loop spans 15 amino acids. The CDR3 DNA reads TGCGCCAGCATCCATAACAGTTCCCAAACCTACGAGCAGTACTTC. Translation: CASIHNSSQTYEQYF.

About this clone itself: This CDR3 is also generated by other DNA sequences in the sample. The genes are TRBV28 and TRBJ1-3, with 9 bases lining up with TRBD1. CDR3 length: 19 residues. CDR1 and CDR2 from the germline V gene are MDHEN and SYDVKM. V dropped 4 bases and J dropped 0; count of bases not matched to a gene: 13. The CDR3 loop is CASSYPGQGHAPSGNTIYF. The CDR3 DNA reads TGTGCCAGCAGTTATCCGGGACAGGGACACGCTCCCTCTGGAAACACCATATATTTT.